These 11 T cell receptor beta chains originate from one sample sequenced in a study of T cells in Graves' hyperthyroidism and ophthalmopathy. Authors of the study amplified TCR beta CDR3 regions from RNA transcripts. The HTBI primer set was used in a first-round RT-PCR of the TCR CDR3. TCRdb reanalysed the multiplex PCR reads using MiXCR and keeps one entry per CDR3 protein. Counted here are 650,000 to 850,000 distinct CDR3 sequences, 18% occurring once; the ten biggest clones make up over 15%. The sequencing input was blood. Source of these receptors: a woman aged 50 to 60 with Graves' hyperthyroidism that later progressed to Graves' ophthalmopathy.

This clonotype was observed a few times. The V call is TRBV5-1, the J call TRBJ2-2; possibly TRBD1 for D (5 bases). Per the germline V gene, CDR1 is SGHRS and CDR2 is YFSETQ. Trimming took off 0 bases at V and 3 bases at J, with 9 bases between the two ends. This CDR3 has 15 residues. The CDR3, as DNA: TGCGCCAGCAGCTTGGGTGGACAAGACACCGGGGAGCTGTTTTTT. It specifies CASSLGGQDTGELFF.

This clonotype was seen a few times. In DNA form, the CDR3 reads TGTGCCAGCAGTTATATTCGGGGTGAAGCTTTCTTT. It codes for CASSYIRGEAFF. The chain couples TRBV6-1 to TRBJ1-1; D ambiguous. Per the germline V gene, CDR1 is MNHNS and CDR2 is SASEGT. V lost 5 bases and J lost 7, with 11 bases in between. The CDR3 totals 12 residues.

A few counts support this clonotype. The CDR3 sequence: CASPRDPSTGELFF. The CDR3 coding sequence is TGTGCCAGCCCCCGGGACCCCAGCACCGGGGAGCTGTTTTTT. This chain connects TRBV6-1 to TRBJ2-2; the D call may be TRBD1 or TRBD2 (5 bases each). The length of the CDR3 is 14 residues. Between the trimmed V and J ends, which lost 8 bases and 4 bases, there was a span of 14 bases. Germline CDR1 reads MNHNS; CDR2 reads SASEGT.

A few counts support this clonotype. The chain has TRBV6-1 and TRBJ1-1; a possible D gene is TRBD1 (5 bases). The germline V gene encodes CDR1 MNHNS and CDR2 SASEGT. CDR3 length: 15 residues. With 8 bases removed from V and 4 bases from J, the gap between germline ends came to 20 bases. DNA of the CDR3: TGTGCCAGCGGACCGAGGGGTCAGGGACCCACTGAAGCTTTCTTT. It translates to CASGPRGQGPTEAFF.

J is TRBJ2-5 and V is TRBV9; no definite D call. V was shortened by 0 bases and J by 1 base, with 10 bases between the two germline ends. CDR1 is SGDLS and CDR2 is YYNGEE in the germline V gene. The CDR3 spans 15 residues. The CDR3 bases are TGTGCCAGCAGCGTAGGTGTCACCCTCCAAGAGACCCAGTACTTC. Protein sequence: CASSVGVTLQETQYF.

In its sample, this clonotype was seen many times. The chain links TRBV3-1 to TRBJ1-2; D remains ambiguous. V dropped 3 bases and J dropped 1 base, with 12 bases sitting between them. The CDR3 spans 15 residues. Looked up from germline, CDR1 is LGHDT and CDR2 is YNNKEL (reference sequence). This CDR3 reads CASSHGTAINYGYTF. CDR3 nucleotides: TGTGCCAGCAGCCACGGAACAGCTATTAACTATGGCTACACCTTC.

This clonotype was detected many times. The rearrangement joins TRBV7-9 to TRBJ1-2, with 9 bases matching TRBD1. Per germline, CDR1 SEHNR and CDR2 FQNEAQ (reference sequence). The CDR3 loop spans 17 amino acids. J was trimmed by 4 bases and V by 4 bases; bases with no gene match: 13. CDR3 sequence: CASSSVPGQGWGYGYTF. The CDR3 coding sequence is TGTGCCAGCAGCTCCGTCCCGGGACAGGGCTGGGGCTATGGCTACACCTTC.

The chain is built from TRBV3-1 and TRBJ2-1, with TRBD2 identical over 13 bases. Per germline, CDR1 LGHDT and CDR2 YNNKEL (reference sequence). Trimming at V came to 5 bases and at J to 8 bases, leaving 9 bases not matched to a gene. The CDR3 has 16 residues. CDR3 sequence (DNA): TGTGCCAGCAGCACCCGACTAGCGGGGGGCGGCGATGAGCAGTTCTTC. Translated: CASSTRLAGGGDEQFF.

This clonotype was recorded a few times. V is TRBV4-1 and J is TRBJ2-2; D might be TRBD2 (6 bases). Germline-derived CDR1 and CDR2 are MGHRA and YSYEKL. This CDR3 comprises 13 residues. V dropped 4 bases and J dropped 8 bases, with 11 bases sitting between them. The CDR3 reads CASSPGGRGELFF. DNA of the CDR3: TGCGCCAGCAGCCCTGGTGGGAGGGGGGAGCTGTTTTTT.

This clonotype came up many times. V and J are TRBV7-3 and TRBJ2-1, with 12 positions matching TRBD2. V trimming: 5 bases; J trimming: 7 bases; junction bases outside the gene matches: 12. Per the germline V gene, CDR1 is SGHTA and CDR2 is FQGTGA. This CDR3 region has 17 residues. The CDR3 here is CASSPQGLAGSGNEQFF. The CDR3 DNA sequence: TGTGCCAGCAGCCCCCAAGGACTAGCGGGGTCCGGTAATGAGCAGTTCTTC.

This clonotype was seen repeatedly, ten times or more. The chain joins TRBV6-2 or TRBV6-3 to TRBJ2-1, with no clear D. Germline loops: CDR1 MNHEY, CDR2 SVGEGT. The CDR3 has 17 amino acids. Trimming pared 7 bases from V and 1 base from J, leaving 20 bases between. The CDR3 region is CASTYSLHTGSYNEQFF. CDR3 nucleotides: TGTGCCAGCACATACTCCTTGCATACCGGTTCCTACAATGAGCAGTTCTTC.